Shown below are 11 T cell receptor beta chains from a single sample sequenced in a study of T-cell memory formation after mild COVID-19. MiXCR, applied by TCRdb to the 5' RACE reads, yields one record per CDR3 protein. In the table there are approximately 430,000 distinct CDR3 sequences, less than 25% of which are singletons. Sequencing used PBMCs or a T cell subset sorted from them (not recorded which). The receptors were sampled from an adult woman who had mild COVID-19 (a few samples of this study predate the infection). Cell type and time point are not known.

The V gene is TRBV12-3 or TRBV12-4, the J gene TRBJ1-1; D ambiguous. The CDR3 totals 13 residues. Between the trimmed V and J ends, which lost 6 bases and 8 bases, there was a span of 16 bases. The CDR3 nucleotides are TGTGCCAGCAGCTCCGTTTTTATTCAGGAAGCTTTCTTT. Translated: CASSSVFIQEAFF.

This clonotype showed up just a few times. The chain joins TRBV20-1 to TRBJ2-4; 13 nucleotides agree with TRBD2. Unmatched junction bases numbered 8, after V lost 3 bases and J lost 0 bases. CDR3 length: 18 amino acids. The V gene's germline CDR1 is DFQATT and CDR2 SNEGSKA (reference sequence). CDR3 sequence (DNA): TGCAGTGCTAGGCAAGGACTAGCGGGAGTCAGAGCCAAAAACATTCAGTACTTC. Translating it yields CSARQGLAGVRAKNIQYF.

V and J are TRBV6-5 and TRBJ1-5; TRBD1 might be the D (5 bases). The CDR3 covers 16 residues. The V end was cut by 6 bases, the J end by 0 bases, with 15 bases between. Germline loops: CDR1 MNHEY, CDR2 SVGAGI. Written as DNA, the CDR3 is TGTGCCAGCAGCCCCGGACACGTAAATAGCAATCAGCCCCAGCATTTT. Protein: CASSPGHVNSNQPQHF.

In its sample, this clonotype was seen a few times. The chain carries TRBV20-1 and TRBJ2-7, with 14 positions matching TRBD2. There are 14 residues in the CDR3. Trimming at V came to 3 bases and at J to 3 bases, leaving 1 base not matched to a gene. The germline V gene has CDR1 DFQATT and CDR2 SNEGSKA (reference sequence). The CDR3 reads CSARGLAGDYEQYF. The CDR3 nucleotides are TGCAGTGCTAGGGGACTAGCGGGAGACTACGAGCAGTACTTC.

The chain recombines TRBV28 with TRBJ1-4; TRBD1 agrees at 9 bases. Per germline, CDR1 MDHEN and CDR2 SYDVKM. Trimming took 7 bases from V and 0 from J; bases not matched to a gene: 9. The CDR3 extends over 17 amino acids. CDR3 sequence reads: CASTLGQGYATNEKLFF. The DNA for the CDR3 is TGTGCCAGCACGTTGGGACAGGGATATGCAACTAATGAAAAACTGTTTTTT.

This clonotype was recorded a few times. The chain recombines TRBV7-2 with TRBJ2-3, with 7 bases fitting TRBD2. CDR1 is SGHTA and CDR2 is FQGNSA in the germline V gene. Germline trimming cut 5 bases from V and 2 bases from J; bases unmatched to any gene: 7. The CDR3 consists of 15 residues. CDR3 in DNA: TGTGCCAGCAGCATTAATAGCGGGTACACAGATACGCAGTATTTT. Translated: CASSINSGYTDTQYF.

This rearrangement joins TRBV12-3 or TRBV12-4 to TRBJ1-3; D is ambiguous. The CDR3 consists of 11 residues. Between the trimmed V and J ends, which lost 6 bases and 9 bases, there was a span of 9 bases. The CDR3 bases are TGTGCCAGCAGGGACGGAGTCACCATATATTTT. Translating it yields CASRDGVTIYF.

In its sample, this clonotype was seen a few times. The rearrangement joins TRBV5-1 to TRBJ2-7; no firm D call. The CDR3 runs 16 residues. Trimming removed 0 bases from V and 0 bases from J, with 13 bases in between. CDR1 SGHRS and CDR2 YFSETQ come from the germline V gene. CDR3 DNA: TGCGCCAGCAGCTTGGTAGGGCAGGTGTCCTCCTACGAGCAGTACTTC. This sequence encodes CASSLVGQVSSYEQYF.

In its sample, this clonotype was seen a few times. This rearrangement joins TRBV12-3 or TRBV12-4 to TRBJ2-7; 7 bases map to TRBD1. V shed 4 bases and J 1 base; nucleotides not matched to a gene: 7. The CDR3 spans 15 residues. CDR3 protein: CASSSDRTGSYEQYF. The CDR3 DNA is TGTGCCAGCAGTTCGGACAGGACGGGTTCCTACGAGCAGTACTTC.

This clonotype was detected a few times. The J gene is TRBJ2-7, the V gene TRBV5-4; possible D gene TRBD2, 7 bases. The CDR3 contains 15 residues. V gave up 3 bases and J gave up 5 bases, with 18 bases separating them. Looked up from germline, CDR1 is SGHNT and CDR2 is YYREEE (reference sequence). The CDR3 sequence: CASSWGGPGSHEQYF. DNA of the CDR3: TGTGCCAGCAGCTGGGGGGGCCCCGGTTCCCACGAGCAGTACTTC.

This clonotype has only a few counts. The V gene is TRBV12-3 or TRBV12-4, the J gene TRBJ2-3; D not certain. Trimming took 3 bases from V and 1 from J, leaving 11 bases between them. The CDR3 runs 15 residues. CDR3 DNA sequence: TGTGCCAGCAGTTTTCATCCAACTCGCACAGATACGCAGTATTTT. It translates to CASSFHPTRTDTQYF.